This TCR beta chain was captured in a study of blood T cell repertoires in COVID-19. This clone was detected once. The CDR3 totals 13 residues. CDR1 is KGHSH, CDR2 LQKENI, per germline. Trimming shortened V by 2 bases and J by 8 bases, and 9 bases separated the two germline ends. Measured with immunoSEQ multiplex PCR; TCRdb has only the in-frame clones, and not every one. The table lists about 270,000 clones, approximately 89% of them singletons. Allocation to cohorts depended on clinical history reported by the participants. This TCR was recovered from a middle-aged man who had been exposed to COVID-19. This chain uses TRBV18 with TRBJ1-4; D is perhaps TRBD1 (6 bases). The sample was PBMCs or T cells enriched from blood (not recorded which). The CDR3 here is CASSPNRDEKLFF. The CDR3 region has the DNA TGTGCCAGCTCACCAAACAGGGACGAAAAACTGTTTTTT.